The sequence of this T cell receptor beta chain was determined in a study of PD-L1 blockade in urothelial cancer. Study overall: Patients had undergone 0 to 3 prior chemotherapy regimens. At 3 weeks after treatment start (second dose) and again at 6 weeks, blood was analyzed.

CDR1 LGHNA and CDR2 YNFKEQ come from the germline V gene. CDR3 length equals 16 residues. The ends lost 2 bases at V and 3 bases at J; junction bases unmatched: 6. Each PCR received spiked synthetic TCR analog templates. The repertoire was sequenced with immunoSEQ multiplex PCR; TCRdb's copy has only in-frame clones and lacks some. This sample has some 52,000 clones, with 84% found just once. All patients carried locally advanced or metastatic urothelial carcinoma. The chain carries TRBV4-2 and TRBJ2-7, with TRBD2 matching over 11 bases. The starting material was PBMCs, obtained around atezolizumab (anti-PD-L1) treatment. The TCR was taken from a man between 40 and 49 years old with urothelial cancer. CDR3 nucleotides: TGTGCCAGCAGCCAATCCTTAGCGGGAGGGCTCTACGAGCAGTACTTC. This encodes CASSQSLAGGLYEQYF.